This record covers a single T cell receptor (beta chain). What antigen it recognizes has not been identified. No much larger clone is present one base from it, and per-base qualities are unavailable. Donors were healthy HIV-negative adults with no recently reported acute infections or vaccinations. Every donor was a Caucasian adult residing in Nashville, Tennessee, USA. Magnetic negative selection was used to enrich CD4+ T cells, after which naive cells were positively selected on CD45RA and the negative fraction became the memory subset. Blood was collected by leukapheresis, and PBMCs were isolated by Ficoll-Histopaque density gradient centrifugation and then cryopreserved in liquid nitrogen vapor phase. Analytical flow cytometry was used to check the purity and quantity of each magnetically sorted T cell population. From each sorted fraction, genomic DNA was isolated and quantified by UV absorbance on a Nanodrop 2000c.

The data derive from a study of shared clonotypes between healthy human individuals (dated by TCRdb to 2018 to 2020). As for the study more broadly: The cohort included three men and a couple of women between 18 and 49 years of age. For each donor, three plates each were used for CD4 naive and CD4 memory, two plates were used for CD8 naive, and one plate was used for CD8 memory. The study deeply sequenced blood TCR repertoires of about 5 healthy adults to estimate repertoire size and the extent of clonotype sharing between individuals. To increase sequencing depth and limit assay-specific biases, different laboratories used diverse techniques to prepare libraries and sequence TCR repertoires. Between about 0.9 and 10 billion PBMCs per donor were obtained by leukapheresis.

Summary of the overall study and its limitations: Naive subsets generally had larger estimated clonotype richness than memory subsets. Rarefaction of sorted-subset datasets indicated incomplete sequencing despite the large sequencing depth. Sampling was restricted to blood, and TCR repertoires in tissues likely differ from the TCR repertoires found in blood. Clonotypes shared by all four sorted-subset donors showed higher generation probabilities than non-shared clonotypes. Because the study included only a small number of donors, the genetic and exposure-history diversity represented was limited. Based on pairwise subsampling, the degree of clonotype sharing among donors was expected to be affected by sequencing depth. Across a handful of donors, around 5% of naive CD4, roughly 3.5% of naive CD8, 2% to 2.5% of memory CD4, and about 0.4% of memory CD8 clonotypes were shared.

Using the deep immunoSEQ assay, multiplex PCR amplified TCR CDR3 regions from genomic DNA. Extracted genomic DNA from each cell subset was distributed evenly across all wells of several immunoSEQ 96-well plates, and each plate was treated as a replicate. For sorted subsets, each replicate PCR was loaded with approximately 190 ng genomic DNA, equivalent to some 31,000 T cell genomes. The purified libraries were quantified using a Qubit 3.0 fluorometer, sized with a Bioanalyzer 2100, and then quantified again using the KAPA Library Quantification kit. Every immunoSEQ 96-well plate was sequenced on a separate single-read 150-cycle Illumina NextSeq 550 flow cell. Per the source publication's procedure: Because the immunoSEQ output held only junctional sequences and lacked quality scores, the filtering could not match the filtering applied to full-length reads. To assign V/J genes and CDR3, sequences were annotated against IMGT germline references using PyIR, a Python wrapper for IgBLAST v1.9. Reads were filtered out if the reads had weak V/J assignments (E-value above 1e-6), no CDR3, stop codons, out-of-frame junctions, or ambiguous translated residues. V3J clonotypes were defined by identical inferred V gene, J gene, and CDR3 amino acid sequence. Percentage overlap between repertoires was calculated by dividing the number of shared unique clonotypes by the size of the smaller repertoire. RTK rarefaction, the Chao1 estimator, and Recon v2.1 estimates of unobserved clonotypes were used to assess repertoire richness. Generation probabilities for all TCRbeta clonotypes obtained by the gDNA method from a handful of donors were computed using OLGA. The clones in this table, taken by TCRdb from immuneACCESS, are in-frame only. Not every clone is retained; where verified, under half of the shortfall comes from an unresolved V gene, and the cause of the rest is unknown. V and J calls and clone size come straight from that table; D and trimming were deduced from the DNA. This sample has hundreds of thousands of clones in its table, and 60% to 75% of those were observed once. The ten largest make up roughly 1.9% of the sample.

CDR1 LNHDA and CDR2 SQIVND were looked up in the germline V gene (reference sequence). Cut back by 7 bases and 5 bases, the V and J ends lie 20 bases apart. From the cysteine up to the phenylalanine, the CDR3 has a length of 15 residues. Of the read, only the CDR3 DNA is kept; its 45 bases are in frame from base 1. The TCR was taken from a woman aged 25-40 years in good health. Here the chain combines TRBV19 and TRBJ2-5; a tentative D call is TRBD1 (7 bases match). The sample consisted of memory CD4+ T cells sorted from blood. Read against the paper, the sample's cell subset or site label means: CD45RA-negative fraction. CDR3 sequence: CASKRTRGDGETQYF. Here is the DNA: TGTGCCAGTAAAAGGACCAGGGGGGACGGGGAGACCCAGTACTTC.